A single T cell receptor beta chain is shown here with its context. These data belong to a study of control samples from healthy donors and cancer patients. The CDR3 has 17 amino acids. Germline values: CDR1 SGHTA, CDR2 FQGNSA. The V gene lost 0 bases and the J gene lost 4 bases, with 16 bases spanning the gap. The protocol was immunoSEQ multiplex PCR, while the TCRdb copy is restricted to in-frame clones and leaves out a portion. The repertoire consists of about 70,000 clones, with around 87% occurring once and the leading ten covering approximately 2.5%. This chain uses TRBV7-2 with TRBJ2-1; either TRBD1 or TRBD2 may fit D (5 bases each). The TCR comes from a woman in her forties or fifties with head and neck cancer. The material sequenced was PBMCs. CDR3 in amino acids: CASSLARSRDRYNEQFF. CDR3 nucleotides: TGTGCCAGCAGCTTAGCGCGATCAAGGGACCGTTACAATGAGCAGTTCTTC.